A single sample gave rise to the 29 T cell receptor beta chains below, sequenced in a study of neurological immune-mediated disorders. A single record per CDR3 protein comes from TCRdb applying MiXCR to the 5' RACE reads. The table lists about 40,000 distinct CDR3 sequences, roughly 2.5% of them singletons. The material sequenced was PBMCs. Receptors were obtained from a man aged 50-60 years with multiple sclerosis.

Only a few counts were recorded for this clonotype. This chain connects TRBV4-1 to TRBJ2-3; D gene unclear. CDR1 and CDR2 (germline): MGHRA, YSYEKL. The CDR3 runs to 14 residues. Trimming removed 1 base at V and 4 bases at J, with 9 bases between. For the CDR3, the DNA is TGCGCCAGCAGCCAAGCAAAGACTCCAGATACGCAGTATTTT. Protein: CASSQAKTPDTQYF.

This clonotype was detected many times. The rearrangement uses TRBV5-1 and TRBJ2-2; D perhaps matches TRBD1 (5 bases). CDR1 and CDR2 (germline): SGHRS, YFSETQ. The length of the CDR3 is 13 residues. V was clipped by 7 bases and J by 7 bases, with 14 bases between them. This chain's CDR3 is CASGLQVNGELFF. For the CDR3, the DNA is TGCGCCAGCGGTCTACAGGTCAACGGGGAGCTGTTTTTT.

This clonotype came up many times. This chain connects TRBV12-3 or TRBV12-4 to TRBJ2-2; 11 bases match TRBD2. V lost 6 bases and J lost 8; bases outside the gene matches: 5. CDR3 length: 14 amino acids. This chain's CDR3 is CASSELAGAGELFF. The CDR3 DNA follows: TGTGCCAGCAGCGAACTAGCGGGGGCTGGGGAGCTGTTTTTT.

This clonotype came up many times. This chain uses TRBV3-1 with TRBJ1-5, with 10 positions matching TRBD1. V shed 1 base and J 6 bases; nucleotides not matched to a gene: 3. Per the germline V gene, CDR1 is LGHDT and CDR2 is YNNKEL (reference sequence). This CDR3 spans 15 amino acids. The CDR3 DNA is TGTGCCAGCAGCCAAGCACGGGACAGGGGTCAGCCCCAGCATTTT. Encoded protein: CASSQARDRGQPQHF. The full variable domain, in which reference TRBV3-1 and TRBJ1-5 provide the parts outside the CDR3, is DTAVSQTPKYLVTQMGNDKSIKCEQNLGHDTMYWYKQDSKKFLKIMFSYNNKELIINETVPNRFSPKSPDKAHLNLHINSLELGDSAVYFCASSQARDRGQPQHFGDGTRLSIL.

This clonotype has a count of ten or more. V is TRBV9 and J is TRBJ2-1, with D possibly being TRBD1 or TRBD2 (5 bases each). V was cut by 2 bases and J by 0 bases, with 12 bases left in between. Germline V lookup: CDR1 SGDLS, CDR2 YYNGEE. CDR3 length: 16 amino acids. In DNA, the CDR3 is TGTGCCAGCAGCGTCCGGGACGGTTTCTCCTACAATGAGCAGTTCTTC. This gives the protein CASSVRDGFSYNEQFF.

This clonotype was detected many times. The V gene is TRBV20-1, the J gene TRBJ1-1; 9 bases are a match to TRBD1. This CDR3 is built from 14 residues. J lost 5 bases, V lost 3 bases, and 7 bases had no gene match. The germline CDR1 and CDR2 sequences are DFQATT and SNEGSKA (reference sequence). This CDR3 reads CSARDWTGATEAFF. The DNA for the CDR3 is TGCAGTGCTAGGGACTGGACAGGGGCAACTGAAGCTTTCTTT.

At least ten counts were recorded for this clonotype. The chain is built from TRBV12-5 and TRBJ2-1; weak D call: TRBD1 (6 bases). The length of the CDR3 is 16 residues. Germline V gives CDR1 LGHNT, CDR2 FRNRAP. V lost 1 base to trimming and J lost 4 bases, with 14 bases between them. The CDR3 is CASGLEQIQGYNEQFF. CDR3 nucleotide sequence: TGTGCTAGTGGTTTGGAACAAATACAGGGATACAATGAGCAGTTCTTC.

This clonotype was counted many times. The CDR3 sequence: CASSLGPVGEQYF. In nucleotides, the CDR3 is TGCGCCAGCAGCTTGGGGCCAGTGGGCGAGCAGTACTTC. The chain uses TRBV5-1 and TRBJ2-7; D is uncertain. Germline values: CDR1 SGHRS, CDR2 YFSETQ. The V and J ends lost 0 bases and 6 bases respectively, with 10 bases between them. The CDR3 is 13 residues long.

Many counts were recorded for this clonotype. The V call is TRBV5-1, the J call TRBJ2-5; 12 bases fit TRBD1. The germline CDR1 and CDR2 sequences are SGHRS and YFSETQ. The CDR3 has 16 residues. V trimming: 1 base; J trimming: 5 bases; junction bases outside the gene matches: 6. The CDR3 is CASSLPGQGALETQYF. The CDR3 bases are TGCGCCAGCAGCTTGCCGGGACAGGGGGCTTTGGAGACCCAGTACTTC.

This clonotype was counted only a few times. A much larger clone differs from this one at a single base, so this may be a read error. This chain joins TRBV5-1 and TRBJ1-2; D call uncertain. Germline V CDR1 and CDR2: SGHRS, YFSETQ. V was shortened by 0 bases and J by 6 bases, with 15 bases between the two germline ends. CDR3 length equals 15 residues. The CDR3 DNA sequence: TGCGCCAGCAGCTTGGAGAGCAGAGAAACGGATGGCTACACCTTC. Protein product: CASSLESRETDGYTF.

This clonotype was seen repeatedly, ten times or more. V usage is TRBV20-1 and J usage is TRBJ1-2; D uncertain. Germline V gene data show CDR1 as DFQATT and CDR2 as SNEGSKA (reference sequence). With 3 bases removed from V and 6 bases from J, the gap between germline ends came to 11 bases. This CDR3 is 12 amino acids long. The DNA of the CDR3 is TGCAGTGCTAGCGTCGAAGCGGATGGCTACACCTTC. Its translation is CSASVEADGYTF.

This clonotype was seen repeatedly, ten times or more. The rearrangement uses TRBV10-3 and TRBJ2-1, with no clear D. CDR1 is ENHRY, CDR2 SYGVKD, per germline. The germline V and J ends were trimmed by 2 bases and 0 bases, with 8 bases remaining between them. This CDR3 region has 15 residues. The chain's CDR3 is CAISEGTNSYNEQFF. The CDR3 bases are TGTGCCATCAGTGAGGGCACAAACTCCTACAATGAGCAGTTCTTC.

This clonotype was observed many times. J is TRBJ2-2 and V is TRBV5-6, with TRBD2 as a possible D gene (5 bases). V lost 0 bases, J lost 0 bases, and 9 bases lay in between. The germline gives CDR1 SGHDT, CDR2 YYEEEE. The CDR3 is 16 amino acids. DNA for the CDR3: TGTGCCAGCAGCTTGGGAGCGGTCTCGAACACCGGGGAGCTGTTTTTT. Translating gives CASSLGAVSNTGELFF.

This clonotype was detected only a few times. The conserved final phenylalanine or tryptophan is absent from the CDR3, which likely points to a read error. V and J are TRBV27 and TRBJ1-5, with a weak D call TRBD1 (5 bases). From germline, CDR1 is MNHEY and CDR2 SMNVEV (reference sequence). The CDR3 is 16 residues long. V lost 5 bases and J 9 bases, leaving 23 bases between the germline ends. CDR3: CASSTYSQGIQRPQHN. The CDR3 region has the DNA TGTGCCAGCAGTACCTACTCTCAGGGCATCCAGCGGCCCCAGCATAAT.

This clonotype has ten or more counts. The genes are TRBV20-1 and TRBJ1-1, with TRBD1 identical over 7 bases. The CDR3 length is 13 residues. Germline CDR1 reads DFQATT; CDR2 reads SNEGSKA (reference sequence). J was trimmed by 6 bases and V by 6 bases; bases with no gene match: 10. CDR3 amino acids: CSAPRGYGPEAFF. DNA of the CDR3: TGCAGTGCCCCCAGGGGGTACGGTCCTGAAGCTTTCTTT.

This clonotype was seen many times. The chain has TRBV6-1 and TRBJ2-7, with TRBD1 matching over 7 bases. V dropped 7 bases and J dropped 11; count of bases not matched to a gene: 5. The CDR3 sequence is 10 residues long. Germline V gives CDR1 MNHNS, CDR2 SASEGT. CDR3 protein: CASTTGVEYF. CDR3 DNA: TGTGCCAGCACTACAGGGGTCGAGTACTTC.

This clonotype has a count of ten or more. The chain uses TRBV5-1 and TRBJ2-3; 13 nucleotides line up with TRBD2. V lost 2 bases to trimming and J lost 4 bases; unmatched junction nucleotides: 4. The CDR3 sequence is 16 residues long. The germline V gene encodes CDR1 SGHRS and CDR2 YFSETQ. CDR3 coding DNA: TGCGCCAGCAGCTTACAAACTAGCGGGGGGGCAGATACGCAGTATTTT. This codes for CASSLQTSGGADTQYF.

This clonotype was detected many times. The V gene is TRBV5-1, the J gene TRBJ2-7; 8 bases are a match to TRBD1. The CDR3 is made up of 13 amino acids. Germline lookup yields CDR1 SGHRS and CDR2 YFSETQ. The V and J ends lost 5 bases and 4 bases, in that order; junction bases with no gene match: 5. The CDR3 loop is CASSDRGGYEQYF. CDR3 in DNA: TGCGCCAGCAGTGACAGGGGTGGATACGAGCAGTACTTC.

This clonotype was counted ten times or more. J is TRBJ1-1 and V is TRBV12-3 or TRBV12-4; D is unclear. Trimming removed 1 base at V and 6 bases at J, with 3 bases between. There are 11 residues in the CDR3. CDR3 nucleotide sequence: TGTGCCAGCAGTTTAGTGTCTGAAGCTTTCTTT. Translation: CASSLVSEAFF.

The chain recombines TRBV7-6 with TRBJ1-4, with 8 bases identical to TRBD1. In germline, CDR1 is SGHVS, CDR2 FNYEAQ. This CDR3 is built from 14 residues. Germline trimming cut 1 base from V and 8 bases from J; bases unmatched to any gene: 3. The CDR3 region is CASSLGQGIEKLFF. The CDR3 DNA is TGTGCCAGCAGCTTAGGACAGGGGATCGAAAAACTGTTTTTT.

This clonotype was seen repeatedly, ten times or more. The chain links TRBV2 to TRBJ2-3, with no clear D. Germline lookup yields CDR1 SNHLY and CDR2 FYNNEI. The V end was cut by 4 bases, the J end by 0 bases, with 8 bases between. This CDR3 has 14 amino acids. DNA for the CDR3: TGTGCCAGCAGTGCGTCCCCTAGCACAGATACGCAGTATTTT. This encodes CASSASPSTDTQYF.

In this sample, this clonotype turned up many times. The CDR3 DNA is TGCGCCAGCAGCTTGGATGGGGGTGTAGAGGATACGCAGTATTTT. Translation: CASSLDGGVEDTQYF. This rearrangement joins TRBV5-1 to TRBJ2-3; D possibly uses TRBD1 or TRBD2 (5 bases each). CDR3 size: 15 residues. V shed 0 bases and J shed 6 bases, with 14 bases lying between them. The germline V gene encodes CDR1 SGHRS and CDR2 YFSETQ. The variable domain in full, with the rest retrieved from reference TRBV5-1 and TRBJ2-3, is KAGVTQTPRYLIKTRGQQVTLSCSPISGHRSVSWYQQTPGQGLQFLFEYFSETQRNKGNFPGRFSGRQFSNSRSEMNVSTLELGDSALYLCASSLDGGVEDTQYFGPGTRLTVL.

This clonotype was picked up many times. This rearrangement joins TRBV6-6 to TRBJ1-5; 7 nucleotides agree with TRBD1. Per germline, CDR1 MNHNY and CDR2 SVGAGI (reference sequence). V lost 9 bases to trimming and J lost 7 bases; unmatched junction nucleotides: 9. The CDR3 runs 13 residues. CDR3 coding DNA: TGTGCCAGTACAGGGGACTACGCGCAGCCCCAGCATTTT. Its translation: CASTGDYAQPQHF.

This clonotype has ten or more counts. The CDR3 spells CSANYHAGRLQETQYF. The CDR3 region has the DNA TGCAGTGCTAATTACCACGCGGGACGGTTACAAGAGACCCAGTACTTC. The genes are TRBV20-1 and TRBJ2-5; possible D gene TRBD2, 6 bases. Germline CDR1 DFQATT, CDR2 SNEGSKA (reference sequence). V was trimmed by 4 bases and J by 2 bases, leaving 20 bases between them. There are 16 residues in the CDR3.

This clonotype came up many times. The chain employs TRBV7-9 and TRBJ1-1; possibly TRBD1 for D (5 bases). V dropped 1 base and J dropped 5 bases, with 11 bases sitting between them. Germline CDR1 and CDR2: SEHNR and FQNEAQ (reference sequence). This CDR3 is 14 amino acids long. The CDR3 nucleotides read TGTGCCAGCAGCTTAGTCTTCGGGGGGACTGAAGCTTTCTTT. Amino acids: CASSLVFGGTEAFF.

This clonotype was recorded at least ten times. The CDR3 bases are TGTGCTAGTGGTGACGGTGGGGTGGTGAAGGAAGCTTTCTTT. Amino acid sequence: CASGDGGVVKEAFF. The rearrangement uses TRBV12-5 and TRBJ1-1; D is unresolved. Per germline, CDR1 LGHNT and CDR2 FRNRAP. The V end was cut by 5 bases, the J end by 8 bases, with 18 bases between. The CDR3 loop spans 14 amino acids.

This clonotype appeared many times. J is TRBJ2-5 and V is TRBV11-2; D remains unclear. There are 11 residues in the CDR3. V was clipped by 2 bases and J by 14 bases, with 12 bases between them. CDR1 SGHAT and CDR2 FQNNGV come from the germline V gene. In DNA, the CDR3 is TGTGCCAGCAGCTTAATGGACGAAGCATACTTC. Amino acid sequence: CASSLMDEAYF. Together with reference TRBV11-2 and TRBJ2-5, the CDR3 gives the full variable domain: EAGVAQSPRYKIIEKRQSVAFWCNPISGHATLYWYQQILGQGPKLLIQFQNNGVVDDSQLPKDRFSAERLKGVDSTLKIQPAKLEDSAVYLCASSLMDEAYFGPGTRLLVL.

This clonotype was observed a few times. This may be a read error, as it is one base from a much larger clone. This chain's CDR3 is CASSVGKNTEAFF. The CDR3 nucleotides read TGTGCCAGCAGCGTAGGTAAGAACACTGAAGCTTTCTTT. This sequence joins TRBV9 and TRBJ1-1, with D uncertain. The CDR3 consists of 13 residues. V was clipped by 0 bases and J by 1 base, with 4 bases between them. Germline V lookup: CDR1 SGDLS, CDR2 YYNGEE.

This clonotype was observed many times. The genes are TRBV5-1 and TRBJ1-4; unclear D gene. The V end was cut by 2 bases, the J end by 7 bases, with 12 bases between. The CDR3 consists of 14 residues. Germline CDR1 is SGHRS and CDR2 is YFSETQ. CDR3 amino acids: CASSLLGTGEKLFF. DNA of the CDR3: TGCGCCAGCAGCTTATTGGGAACCGGTGAAAAACTGTTTTTT.